A selection of T cell receptor beta chains follows, all from one sample in a study of cytomegalovirus exposure and HLA in healthy donors. Sequenced by immunoSEQ multiplex PCR; TCRdb stores in-frame clones only, minus some. Of roughly 130,000 clones listed, 70% to 90% are singletons. Input material: PBMCs. These receptors all stem from a boy aged 10-17 years in good health and CMV-seronegative. Each CDR3 is given with its conserved first and last residue. A D gene is named only where the DNA matches it firmly. Size is omitted from some rows. Given values are once, few, many or a class for expanded clones.

TRBJ1-1,TRBV5-1,-,-,CASSLKGGVNTEAFF,TGCGCCAGCAGCTTAAAGGGGGGGGTGAACACTGAAGCTTTCTTT
TRBJ1-4,TRBV5-6,TRBD1,once,CASSSDREGEKLFF,TGTGCCAGCAGCAGTGACAGGGAAGGGGAAAAACTGTTTTTT
TRBJ1-1,TRBV7-9,-,-,CASTQEVNTEAFF,TGTGCCAGCACCCAGGAGGTGAACACTGAAGCTTTCTTT
TRBJ2-7,TRBV7-9,-,-,CASSSESYYEQYF,TGTGCCAGCAGCTCCGAATCCTACTACGAGCAGTACTTC
TRBJ1-1,TRBV7-9,-,-,CASSLRGGPMNTEAFF,TGTGCCAGCAGCCTCCGGGGTGGACCTATGAACACTGAAGCTTTCTTT
TRBJ1-6,TRBV9,-,-,CASSVDQVHFGSPLHF,TGTGCCAGCAGCGTAGACCAGGTGCATTTTGGATCACCCCTCCACTTT
TRBJ1-2,TRBV19,TRBD1,once,CASSIVAGGNYGYTF,TGTGCCAGTAGTATAGTCGCAGGGGGGAACTATGGCTACACCTTC
TRBJ2-7,TRBV7-2,TRBD2,-,CASSPSGSRDEQYF,TGTGCCAGCAGCCCTAGCGGGAGTCGGGACGAGCAGTACTTC
TRBJ2-5,TRBV5-1,TRBD2,-,CASSLVGRGAQETQYF,TGCGCCAGCAGCTTGGTAGGGCGGGGGGCCCAAGAGACCCAGTACTTC
TRBJ2-6,TRBV27,-,-,CASSLLGAGANVLTF,TGTGCCAGCAGTTTATTGGGAGCTGGGGCCAACGTCCTGACTTTC
TRBJ2-7,TRBV7-9,-,-,CASSLVSSIEQYF,TGTGCCAGCAGCTTAGTGTCTAGCATCGAGCAGTACTTC
TRBJ1-1,TRBV5-1,TRBD1,-,CASSLGGTGEAFF,TGCGCCAGCAGCTTGGGCGGGACAGGTGAAGCTTTCTTT
TRBJ1-2,TRBV18,-,once,CASSSSGVGYTF,TGTGCCAGCTCATCGTCTGGAGTTGGTTACACCTTC
TRBJ1-1,TRBV7-3,-,once,CASSPSAISGEAFF,TGTGCCAGCAGCCCCTCCGCGATCTCAGGTGAAGCTTTCTTT
TRBJ2-7,TRBV11-2,TRBD2,-,CASSPLRASGRLYEQYF,TGTGCCAGCAGCCCACTCAGGGCTAGCGGGAGGCTCTACGAGCAGTACTTC
TRBJ2-5,TRBV6-5,TRBD2,-,CASSYLAGPQETQYF,TGTGCCAGCAGTTATCTAGCGGGGCCCCAAGAGACCCAGTACTTC
TRBJ2-3,TRBV5-4,TRBD2,-,CASSNDGGTQYF,TGTGCCAGCAGCAATGACGGGGGGACGCAGTATTTT
TRBJ1-4,TRBV15,TRBD1,-,CATSGSGQYNEKLFF,TGTGCCACCAGCGGGTCGGGACAGTATAATGAAAAACTGTTTTTT
TRBJ1-1,TRBV6-1,-,once,CASSSQNMNTEAFF,TGTGCCAGCAGTTCCCAGAACATGAACACTGAAGCTTTCTTT
TRBJ2-5,TRBV6-6,-,-,CASSYTVYQETQYF,TGTGCCAGCAGTTATACAGTGTACCAAGAGACCCAGTACTTC
TRBJ1-3,TRBV25-1,TRBD1,-,CASTLSTGGGNTIYF,TGTGCCAGCACTCTATCGACAGGGGGCGGAAACACCATATATTTT
TRBJ2-2,TRBV6-5,-,-,CASSYRGPDGELFF,TGTGCCAGCAGTTACAGAGGCCCCGACGGGGAGCTGTTTTTT
TRBJ1-1,TRBV9,TRBD1,-,CASSVATNRTGLNTEAFF,TGTGCCAGCAGCGTAGCTACAAATAGGACAGGACTGAACACTGAAGCTTTCTTT
TRBJ2-7,TRBV6-1,TRBD1,-,CASTETGGGSYEQYF,TGTGCCAGCACTGAGACAGGGGGAGGCTCCTACGAGCAGTACTTC
TRBJ2-7,TRBV4-2,TRBD1,-,CASSQTGTDPYEQYF,TGTGCCAGCAGCCAAACCGGGACAGACCCCTACGAGCAGTACTTC
TRBJ1-1,TRBV29-1,-,-,CSGSGRRYTEAFF,TGCAGCGGAAGCGGACGGAGGTACACTGAAGCTTTCTTT
TRBJ1-4,TRBV18,-,-,CASSPGGGATNEKLFF,TGTGCCAGCTCACCCGGGGGGGGCGCAACTAATGAAAAACTGTTTTTT
TRBJ2-7,TRBV15,-,-,CATSSDYEQGSYEQYF,TGTGCCACCAGCAGCGACTATGAACAGGGTTCCTACGAGCAGTACTTC
TRBJ1-2,TRBV4-3,-,few,CASSQVGSNW,TGCGCCAGCAGCCAAGTGGGGAGCAATTGG
TRBJ1-2,TRBV5-6,TRBD1,-,CASSYGQGGGVYGYTF,TGTGCCAGCAGCTACGGACAGGGCGGAGGAGTCTATGGCTACACCTTC
TRBJ1-2,TRBV14,-,-,CASSLPIDRPYGYTF,TGTGCCAGCAGCCTTCCCATCGACAGGCCCTATGGCTACACCTTC
TRBJ1-2,TRBV2,-,-,CASSTGDYGYTF,TGTGCCAGCAGTACGGGGGACTATGGCTACACCTTC
TRBJ2-7,TRBV5-1,-,-,CASSLKERAGYEQYF,TGCGCCAGCAGCTTGAAGGAGCGTGCGGGGTACGAGCAGTACTTC
TRBJ1-1,TRBV19,-,-,CASSIDGGITEAFF,TGTGCCAGTAGTATAGATGGGGGGATTACTGAAGCTTTCTTT
TRBJ1-1,TRBV18,-,-,CASSPLGGGDTEAFF,TGTGCCAGCTCACCACTGGGGGGAGGGGACACTGAAGCTTTCTTT
TRBJ2-2,TRBV5-4,-,-,CASSSLPGLNTGELFF,TGTGCCAGCAGTTCCCTTCCGGGACTGAACACCGGGGAGCTGTTTTTT
TRBJ2-2,TRBV5-1,-,-,CASSPPGAAGTGELFF,TGCGCCAGCAGCCCACCCGGGGCAGCGGGCACCGGGGAGCTGTTTTTT
TRBJ2-7,TRBV19,-,-,CASSIGPRVDEQYF,TGTGCCAGTAGTATAGGCCCCAGGGTCGACGAGCAGTACTTC
TRBJ2-7,TRBV30,TRBD1,-,CASSGQEHYEQYF,TGTGCCTCCTCGGGACAGGAGCACTACGAGCAGTACTTC
TRBJ2-4,TRBV5-1,-,once,CASSQAILAKNIQYF,TGCGCCAGCAGCCAGGCCATCCTAGCCAAAAACATTCAGTACTTC
TRBJ2-7,TRBV15,-,-,CATSRDRKHEQYF,TGTGCCACCAGCAGAGATAGAAAACACGAGCAGTACTTC
TRBJ2-7,TRBV4-3,TRBD2,-,CASSLERGPWERGAYEQYF,TGCGCCAGCAGCCTCGAAAGGGGTCCTTGGGAGCGGGGAGCCTACGAGCAGTACTTC
TRBJ2-7,TRBV7-8,TRBD2,-,CASSTIASGSSYEQYF,TGTGCCAGCAGCACCATTGCTAGCGGGAGCTCCTACGAGCAGTACTTC
TRBJ1-1,TRBV10-3,TRBD1,-,CAISESGTANTEAFF,TGTGCCATCAGTGAGTCGGGGACAGCGAACACTGAAGCTTTCTTT
TRBJ1-2,TRBV4-2,TRBD1,-,CASSQEGTGGAQGYTF,TGTGCCAGCAGCCAAGAGGGGACAGGGGGCGCCCAGGGCTACACCTTC
TRBJ1-4,TRBV11-1,TRBD1,-,CASSLPDRAEKLFF,TGTGCCAGCAGCCTCCCCGACAGGGCGGAAAAACTGTTTTTT
TRBJ1-2,TRBV2,TRBD1,-,CASSEGTGARGYTF,TGTGCCAGCAGTGAAGGGACAGGGGCTCGTGGCTACACCTTC
TRBJ2-7,TRBV11-3,-,-,CASSLTGKEYEQYF,TGTGCCAGCAGCTTAACAGGGAAGGAATACGAGCAGTACTTC
TRBJ1-1,TRBV7-8,TRBD1,-,CASSSFTRGTAEAFF,TGTGCCAGCAGCTCCTTTACACGAGGGACAGCAGAAGCTTTCTTT
TRBJ2-5,TRBV5-4,-,-,CASSTWTGAAQYF,TGTGCCAGCAGCACCTGGACTGGTGCGGCCCAGTACTTC